This T cell receptor beta chain emerged from a study of shared clonotypes between healthy human individuals. Study context: CD8 memory received one plate per donor, CD8 naive two, CD4 memory three and CD4 naive three. General observations from the study: Represented diversity, genetic and exposure-history alike, was limited by few donors.

Details on this clone: Its antigen is as yet unknown.

Germline assignment: CDR1 GTSNPN and CDR2 SVGIG (reference sequence). The CDR3 contains 11 residues. Deletions cut 1 base from V and 6 bases from J, with 5 bases between. Profiled with immunoSEQ multiplex PCR; TCRdb holds only in-frame clones, not every one. The table lists some 2,400,000 clones, 90% to 97% of them singletons. Investigators divided CD4+ cells into CD45RA+ naive and CD45RA-negative memory subsets. Sequenced input: naive CD4+ T cells sorted from blood. Subset described: CD45RA+ positively selected. The J gene is TRBJ2-3, the V gene TRBV30; no reliable D call. This sequence originates from a man between 18 and 35 years old in good health. The CDR3 coding sequence is TGTGCCTGGAGTGGAGAGGATACGCAGTATTTT. This codes for CAWSGEDTQYF.